One sample yielded the 11 T cell receptor beta chains listed below, sequenced in a study of cytomegalovirus exposure and HLA in healthy donors. Produced via immunoSEQ multiplex PCR; TCRdb's table is partial and in-frame only. Of approximately 180,000 clones detected, approximately 87% appear once; the ten largest clones hold roughly 1.5%. The sample was PBMCs. These TCRs come from a woman in her 30s in good health and CMV-seronegative.

J is TRBJ2-1 and V is TRBV14, with 7 bases matching TRBD2. Germline V CDR1 and CDR2: SGHDN, FVKESK. J lost 4 bases, V lost 4 bases, and 4 bases had no gene match. The CDR3 spans 14 residues. CDR3 coding DNA: TGTGCCAGCAGCCCCCCCGGGGGGTACAATGAGCAGTTCTTC. Protein sequence: CASSPPGGYNEQFF.

The V gene is TRBV6-5, the J gene TRBJ1-1; no clear D. The CDR3 has 13 residues. Germline CDR1 MNHEY, CDR2 SVGAGI. V lost 7 bases to trimming and J lost 0 bases, with 9 bases between them. The chain's CDR3 is CASTFTMNTEAFF. The CDR3 nucleotides read TGTGCCAGCACTTTCACAATGAACACTGAAGCTTTCTTT.

This clone was recorded a few times. The chain uses TRBV9 and TRBJ2-7; the D gene is possibly TRBD1 (5 bases). Germline values: CDR1 SGDLS, CDR2 YYNGEE. The CDR3 is 14 residues long. V was shortened by 3 bases and J by 3 bases, with 13 bases between the two germline ends. DNA for the CDR3: TGTGCCAGCAGCGAAAGGACATCGTACTACGAGCAGTACTTC. It codes for CASSERTSYYEQYF.

V is TRBV2 and J is TRBJ2-3; 12 bases are a match to TRBD2. This CDR3 is 16 amino acids long. Germline trimming cut 7 bases from V and 6 bases from J; bases unmatched to any gene: 11. Per germline, CDR1 SNHLY and CDR2 FYNNEI. The CDR3 sequence is CASTRASGGAGDTQYF. CDR3 DNA sequence: TGTGCCAGCACTCGGGCTAGCGGGGGGGCCGGGGATACGCAGTATTTT.

V usage is TRBV27 and J usage is TRBJ2-7; the match to TRBD1 covers 7 bases. Germline V gene sequence: CDR1 MNHEY, CDR2 SMNVEV (reference sequence). Losses at the gene ends were 2 bases for V and 4 bases for J; bases not matched to a gene: 8. The CDR3 is 15 residues long. For the CDR3, the DNA is TGTGCCAGCAGTTTACGGGGACAGTCCCTATACGAGCAGTACTTC. Its protein is CASSLRGQSLYEQYF.

This clone was counted a few times. The chain uses TRBV9 and TRBJ2-3, with no clear D. Per the germline V gene, CDR1 is SGDLS and CDR2 is YYNGEE. The CDR3 extends over 13 amino acids. V was shortened by 0 bases and J by 1 base, with 3 bases between the two germline ends. CDR3 amino acids: CASSVAGTDTQYF. The CDR3 DNA is TGTGCCAGCAGCGTAGCAGGCACAGATACGCAGTATTTT.

The J gene is TRBJ2-6, the V gene TRBV9, with 8 bases identical to TRBD1. This CDR3 contains 19 residues. J was trimmed by 0 bases and V by 3 bases; bases with no gene match: 11. Per germline, CDR1 SGDLS and CDR2 YYNGEE. The CDR3 nucleotides read TGTGCCAGCAGCGCCCATCCGGGACAGGTCTTCTCTGGGGCCAACGTCCTGACTTTC. Translated: CASSAHPGQVFSGANVLTF.

The chain employs TRBV19 and TRBJ1-5; perhaps TRBD1 as D (5 bases). V lost 11 bases and J 0 bases, leaving 17 bases between the germline ends. CDR1 is LNHDA, CDR2 SQIVND, per germline (reference sequence). CDR3 length equals 15 residues. CDR3 sequence (DNA): TGTGCCTCCAAATGGGGGGGATATAGCAATCAGCCCCAGCATTTT. This translates into CASKWGGYSNQPQHF. Complete variable domain (other parts from reference TRBV19 and TRBJ1-5): DGGITQSPKYLFRKEGQNVTLSCEQNLNHDAMYWYRQDPGQGLRLIYYSQIVNDFQKGDIAEGYSVSREKKESFPLTVTSAQKNPTAFYLCASKWGGYSNQPQHFGDGTRLSIL.

This chain uses TRBV27 with TRBJ1-1; TRBD1 might be the D (5 bases). This CDR3 contains 14 residues. V lost 5 bases to trimming and J lost 1 base, with 11 bases between them. The germline V gene encodes CDR1 MNHEY and CDR2 SMNVEV (reference sequence). CDR3 sequence: CASSPGWGNTEAFF. The CDR3 bases are TGTGCCAGCAGTCCAGGGTGGGGGAACACTGAAGCTTTCTTT.

The V gene is TRBV7-2, the J gene TRBJ2-7; 7 nucleotides agree with TRBD1. With V trimmed by 5 bases and J by 2 bases, 6 bases remained unmatched. CDR3 size: 14 residues. The germline CDR1 and CDR2 sequences are SGHTA and FQGNSA. The CDR3 reads CASSRRQGTYEQYF. The CDR3 coding sequence is TGTGCCAGCAGCAGAAGACAGGGAACCTACGAGCAGTACTTC.

J is TRBJ1-2 and V is TRBV6-1; TRBD1 matches 7 bases. This CDR3 is 13 amino acids long. V was pared by 5 bases and J by 6 bases, with 6 bases of the junction left unmatched. From germline, CDR1 is MNHNS and CDR2 SASEGT. CDR3 nucleotides: TGTGCCAGCAGTCGGGACAGCTGGGATGGCTACACCTTC. This translates into CASSRDSWDGYTF.